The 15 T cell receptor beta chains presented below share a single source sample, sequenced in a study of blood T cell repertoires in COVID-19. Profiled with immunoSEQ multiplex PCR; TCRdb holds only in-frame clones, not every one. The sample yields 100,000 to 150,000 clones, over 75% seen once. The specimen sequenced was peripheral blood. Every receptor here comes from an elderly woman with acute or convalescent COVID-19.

In DNA form, the CDR3 reads TGTGCCAGTAGTATAGATCGTTCCACCGGGGAGCTGTTTTTT. Translation gives CASSIDRSTGELFF. J is TRBJ2-2 and V is TRBV19; D is unresolved. The CDR3 is 14 amino acids. Germline V gene sequence: CDR1 LNHDA, CDR2 SQIVND (reference sequence). V lost 0 bases and J lost 4, with 6 bases in between.

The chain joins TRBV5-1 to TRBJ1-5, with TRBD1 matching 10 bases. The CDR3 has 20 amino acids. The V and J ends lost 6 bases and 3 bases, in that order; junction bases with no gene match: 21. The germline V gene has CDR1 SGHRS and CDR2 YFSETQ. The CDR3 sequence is CASIKTNPGTGVRDNQPQHF. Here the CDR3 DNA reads TGCGCCAGCATCAAAACCAATCCCGGGACAGGGGTGAGGGACAATCAGCCCCAGCATTTT.

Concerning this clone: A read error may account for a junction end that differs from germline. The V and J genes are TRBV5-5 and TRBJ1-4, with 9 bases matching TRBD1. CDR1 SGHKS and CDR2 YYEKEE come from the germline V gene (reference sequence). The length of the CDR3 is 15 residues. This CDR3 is CASSLKQGAYEKLFF. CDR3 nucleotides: TGTGCCAGCAGCTTGAAACAGGGGGCCTATGAGAAACTGTTTTTT.

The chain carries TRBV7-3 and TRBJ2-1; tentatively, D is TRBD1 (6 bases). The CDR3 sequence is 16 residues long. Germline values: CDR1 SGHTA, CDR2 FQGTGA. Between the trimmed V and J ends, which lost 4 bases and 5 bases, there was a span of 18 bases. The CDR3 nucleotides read TGTGCCAGCAGCTATCCGCCAGGGGCGCCGGACAATGAGCAGTTCTTC. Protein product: CASSYPPGAPDNEQFF.

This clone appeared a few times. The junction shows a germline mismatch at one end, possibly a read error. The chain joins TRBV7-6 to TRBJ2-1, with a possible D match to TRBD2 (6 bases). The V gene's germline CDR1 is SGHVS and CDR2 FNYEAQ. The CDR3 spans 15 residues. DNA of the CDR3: TGTGCCAGCAGCCTAGCCGCGGGGTCATACAATGAGCAGTTCTTC. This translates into CASSLAAGSYNEQFF.

CDR3 DNA: TGTGCCAGCTCACCTGCGGGGGGAGAGCAGTTCTTC. Translating it yields CASSPAGGEQFF. The chain combines TRBV18 with TRBJ2-1; 8 bases agree with TRBD2. This CDR3 region has 12 residues. Per germline, CDR1 KGHSH and CDR2 LQKENI. V lost 3 bases to trimming and J lost 10 bases; unmatched junction nucleotides: 2.

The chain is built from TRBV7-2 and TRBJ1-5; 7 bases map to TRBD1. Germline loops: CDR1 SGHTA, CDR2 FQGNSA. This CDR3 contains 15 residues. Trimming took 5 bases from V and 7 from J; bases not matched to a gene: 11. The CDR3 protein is CASSGTTGLNQPQHF. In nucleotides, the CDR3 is TGTGCCAGCAGCGGAACGACAGGGTTGAACCAGCCCCAGCATTTT.

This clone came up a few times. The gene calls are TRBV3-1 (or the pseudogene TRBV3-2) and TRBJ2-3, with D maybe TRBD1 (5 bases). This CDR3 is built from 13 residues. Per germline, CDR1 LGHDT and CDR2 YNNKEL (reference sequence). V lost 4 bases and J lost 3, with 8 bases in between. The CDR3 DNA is TGTGCCAGCAGCCGCAAGGGGACAGATACGCAGTATTTT. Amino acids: CASSRKGTDTQYF.

CDR3 in DNA: TGTGCCAGTAGTATCCCTCGAGGGAGCTCTGGAAACACCATATATTTT. As protein: CASSIPRGSSGNTIYF. The chain has TRBV19 and TRBJ1-3, with D uncertain. The CDR3 length is 16 residues. Germline V gene data show CDR1 as LNHDA and CDR2 as SQIVND (reference sequence). The V end lost 3 bases, the J end lost 0 bases, and 12 bases lay between the germline ends.

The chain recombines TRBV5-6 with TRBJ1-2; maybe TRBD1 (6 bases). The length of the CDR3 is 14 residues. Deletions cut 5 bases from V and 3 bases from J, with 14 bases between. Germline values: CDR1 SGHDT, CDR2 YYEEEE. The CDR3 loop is CASSQAGVDYGYTF. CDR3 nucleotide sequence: TGTGCCAGCAGTCAGGCAGGGGTGGACTATGGCTACACCTTC.

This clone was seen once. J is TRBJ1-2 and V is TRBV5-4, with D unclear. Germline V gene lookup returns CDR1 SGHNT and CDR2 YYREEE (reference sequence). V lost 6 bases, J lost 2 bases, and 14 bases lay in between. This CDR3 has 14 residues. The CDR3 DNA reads TGTGCCAGCATTCCCGCCCCGGGGAACTATGGCTACACCTTC. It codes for CASIPAPGNYGYTF.

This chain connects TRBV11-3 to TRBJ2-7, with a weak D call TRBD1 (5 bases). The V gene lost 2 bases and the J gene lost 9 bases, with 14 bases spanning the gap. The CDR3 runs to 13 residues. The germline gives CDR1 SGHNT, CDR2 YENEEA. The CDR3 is CASSLQGPEGQYF. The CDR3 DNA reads TGTGCCAGCAGCTTACAGGGTCCCGAAGGGCAGTACTTC.

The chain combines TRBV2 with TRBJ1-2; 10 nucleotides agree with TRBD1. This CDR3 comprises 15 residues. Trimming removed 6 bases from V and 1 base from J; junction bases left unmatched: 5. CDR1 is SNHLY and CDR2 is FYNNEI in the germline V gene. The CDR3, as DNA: TGTGCCAGCAGCGTCGGACAGGGGGTTAACTATGGCTACACCTTC. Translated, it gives CASSVGQGVNYGYTF.

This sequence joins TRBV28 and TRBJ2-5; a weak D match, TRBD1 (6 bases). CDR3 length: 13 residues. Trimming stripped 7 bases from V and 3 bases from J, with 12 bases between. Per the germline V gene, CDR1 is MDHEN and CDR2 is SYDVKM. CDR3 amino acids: CASTLAGEETQYF. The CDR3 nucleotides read TGTGCCAGCACCTTGGCAGGGGAAGAGACCCAGTACTTC.

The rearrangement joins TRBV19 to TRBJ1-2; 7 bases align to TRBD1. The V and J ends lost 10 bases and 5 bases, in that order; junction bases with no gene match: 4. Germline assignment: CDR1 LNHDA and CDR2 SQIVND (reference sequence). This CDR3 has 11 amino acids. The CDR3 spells CATTTGYGYTF. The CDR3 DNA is TGTGCCACGACGACAGGGTATGGCTACACCTTC.